The clone carrying this T cell receptor (beta chain) is a singleton in its sample. This record belongs to a study of blood T cell repertoires in COVID-19. The V end lost 3 bases, the J end lost 2 bases, and 11 bases lay between the germline ends. Germline V gives CDR1 LGHDT, CDR2 YNNKEL (reference sequence). CDR3 length: 14 amino acids. Profiling relied on immunoSEQ multiplex PCR, and the TCRdb table lists in-frame clones only, not all of them. The sample has 150,000 to 250,000 clones, 70% to 85% seen once. V gene TRBV3-1 (or the pseudogene TRBV3-2) combines with J gene TRBJ2-7, with D unclear. The clonotype originates from a human donor with acute or convalescent COVID-19. The donor label of this sample is uncertain. The sample taken for sequencing was peripheral blood. CDR3 sequence: CASSQGFPTYEQYF. The CDR3 bases are TGTGCCAGCAGCCAGGGCTTCCCAACCTACGAGCAGTACTTC.